Listed below are T cell receptor beta chains from one sample, sequenced in a study of response to subunit inactivated influenza vaccine. One entry per CDR3 protein results from TCRdb running MiXCR on the RT-PCR reads. The sample consists of about 570,000 distinct CDR3 sequences, 10% to 15% of them appearing once. Material: PBMCs from blood, obtained on the day of vaccination. All receptors come from a middle-aged man who received an inactivated influenza vaccine. The CDR3 runs from the conserved cysteine through the conserved F or W. Each record gives: V gene, clone size, J gene, D gene, CDR3 DNA, CDR3 protein. D genes are given only for firm matches. Where a row states a size, it is once, few, many or the class of an expanded clone; other rows omit it.

V: TRBV7-2
size: few
J: TRBJ2-7
D: NA
DNA: TGTGCCAGCAGCTTCAGCGGATTGCCTGGGGTCGAGCAGTACTTC
CDR3: CASSFSGLPGVEQYF

V: TRBV11-1
size: few
J: TRBJ2-3
D: TRBD2
DNA: TGTGCCAGCAGCTTAGTAGTCCTAGCGGGAGTGAGCACAGATACGCAGTATTTT
CDR3: CASSLVVLAGVSTDTQYF

V: TRBV2
size: NA
J: TRBJ2-7
D: NA
DNA: TGTGCCAGCAGGGTAGGAGGCGGCCACGAGCAGTACTTC
CDR3: CASRVGGGHEQYF

V: TRBV29-1
size: few
J: TRBJ2-5
D: NA
DNA: TGCAGCGCATCCTTACAAGAGACCCAGTACTTC
CDR3: CSASLQETQYF

V: TRBV12-3/TRBV12-4
size: NA
J: TRBJ2-1
D: NA
DNA: TGTGCCAGCAGGCGAGGCGAAAGGGGCAATGAGCAGTTCTTC
CDR3: CASRRGERGNEQFF

V: TRBV28
size: NA
J: TRBJ2-7
D: NA
DNA: TGTGCCAGCAGCCCATTCCTCGCGCTCTACGAGCAGTACTTC
CDR3: CASSPFLALYEQYF

V: TRBV3-1
size: NA
J: TRBJ2-3
D: TRBD1
DNA: TGTGCCAGCAGTGAAACAGGGGCGAATAGGCAGTATTTT
CDR3: CASSETGANRQYF

V: TRBV5-5
size: NA
J: TRBJ2-5
D: NA
DNA: TGTGCCAGCAGCTTGACGGGAGCAGAGACCCAGTACTTC
CDR3: CASSLTGAETQYF

V: TRBV9
size: NA
J: TRBJ2-1
D: NA
DNA: TGTGCCAGCAGCGTAGTACCGCGAAGCTCCTACAATGAGCAGTTCTTC
CDR3: CASSVVPRSSYNEQFF

V: TRBV9
size: few
J: TRBJ2-7
D: NA
DNA: TGTGCCAGCAGCGTAGGCAAAGGGCCGCTTTACGAGCAGTACTTC
CDR3: CASSVGKGPLYEQYF

V: TRBV21-1
size: few
J: TRBJ1-5
D: NA
DNA: TGTGCCAGCAGCATAAACCCCAAGACAGGGAATCAGCCCCAGCATTTT
CDR3: CASSINPKTGNQPQHF

V: TRBV27
size: NA
J: TRBJ2-2
D: NA
DNA: TGTGCCAGCATCCAGGGGGGGAACACCGGGGAGCTGTTTTTT
CDR3: CASIQGGNTGELFF

V: TRBV28
size: few
J: TRBJ2-3
D: TRBD1
DNA: TGTGCCAGCAGTCCAGGATATGGCAGGGGGCTCGCTGCATGGACAGATACGCAGTATTTT
CDR3: CASSPGYGRGLAAWTDTQYF

V: TRBV30
size: few
J: TRBJ2-1
D: NA
DNA: TGTGCCTGGAGTCTAGGGGCGGAAGAGTTCTTC
CDR3: CAWSLGAEEFF

V: TRBV20-1
size: few
J: TRBJ1-4
D: NA
DNA: TGCAGTGCTACCGGGCTGGAGGAAGGTGAAAAACTGTTTTTT
CDR3: CSATGLEEGEKLFF

V: TRBV12-3/TRBV12-4
size: many
J: TRBJ2-7
D: TRBD2
DNA: TGTGCCAGCAGCCGACCGACTAGCGGGTTTTCCTACGAGCAGTACTTC
CDR3: CASSRPTSGFSYEQYF

V: TRBV12-3/TRBV12-4
size: few
J: TRBJ2-7
D: NA
DNA: TGTGCCAGCAGTTCTGAGGCAGGTGGGGGGTACGAGCAGTACTTC
CDR3: CASSSEAGGGYEQYF

V: TRBV11-2
size: few
J: TRBJ2-2
D: NA
DNA: TGTGCCAGCAGCTTATCTAGGTACACCGGGGAGCTGTTTTTT
CDR3: CASSLSRYTGELFF

V: TRBV5-1
size: NA
J: TRBJ2-1
D: TRBD1
DNA: TGCGCCAGCAGCTTAGTTCCCGGACAGGGTAGGAATGAGCAGTTCTTC
CDR3: CASSLVPGQGRNEQFF

V: TRBV12-3/TRBV12-4
size: NA
J: TRBJ2-7
D: NA
DNA: TGTGCCAGCAGTTTATATAAGTATTACGAGCAGTACTTC
CDR3: CASSLYKYYEQYF

V: TRBV6-5
size: few
J: TRBJ2-2
D: NA
DNA: TGTGCCAGCAGTTACGTCGGGGAGCTGTTTTTT
CDR3: CASSYVGELFF

V: TRBV12-3/TRBV12-4
size: many
J: TRBJ1-2
D: NA
DNA: TGTGCCAGCAGTGGCGGACAGTCCTACGGCTACACCTTC
CDR3: CASSGGQSYGYTF

V: TRBV5-5
size: NA
J: TRBJ1-5
D: NA
DNA: TGTGCCAGCAGCCCCATCGTGGCAACCGGTCAGCCCCAGCATTTT
CDR3: CASSPIVATGQPQHF

V: TRBV10-3
size: NA
J: TRBJ2-5
D: NA
DNA: TGTGCCATCAGTGAGCCAGGGTTGGTAGAGACCCAGTACTTC
CDR3: CAISEPGLVETQYF

V: TRBV12-3/TRBV12-4
size: many
J: TRBJ2-7
D: TRBD1
DNA: TGTGCCAGCAGTTCCAGGGGGCAATACGAGCAGTACTTC
CDR3: CASSSRGQYEQYF

V: TRBV20-1
size: few
J: TRBJ2-1
D: TRBD2
DNA: TGCAGTGCCCTAGGGGACCTAGCGGAGAGATACAATGAGCAGTTCTTC
CDR3: CSALGDLAERYNEQFF

V: TRBV6-2/TRBV6-3
size: few
J: TRBJ1-5
D: NA
DNA: TGTGCCAGCAACAAAGGGGTGGGATTCAATCAGCCCCAGCATTTT
CDR3: CASNKGVGFNQPQHF

V: TRBV7-7
size: few
J: TRBJ2-3
D: NA
DNA: TGTGCTAGCAGCTTAGGACATAACACAGATACGCAGTATTTT
CDR3: CASSLGHNTDTQYF

V: TRBV7-6
size: NA
J: TRBJ2-7
D: NA
DNA: TGTGCCAGCAGCCCAAGCGGCGGGGCCCTCTCCTACGAGCAGTACTTC
CDR3: CASSPSGGALSYEQYF

V: TRBV12-3/TRBV12-4
size: NA
J: TRBJ1-1
D: NA
DNA: TGTGCCAGCAGTTTATGGCCGGGGATTGAAGCTTTCTTT
CDR3: CASSLWPGIEAFF

V: TRBV12-3/TRBV12-4
size: NA
J: TRBJ2-1
D: NA
DNA: TGTGCCAGCAGTTTTCAAGGGGGATTCAATGAGCAGTTCTTC
CDR3: CASSFQGGFNEQFF

V: TRBV12-3/TRBV12-4
size: many
J: TRBJ1-5
D: NA
DNA: TGTGCCAGCAGTCCCCAAGGGGGTGGCAATCAGCCCCAGCATTTT
CDR3: CASSPQGGGNQPQHF

V: TRBV20-1
size: NA
J: TRBJ2-1
D: NA
DNA: TGCAGTGCTTCTAGGACAGCTAATCGTGATGAGCAGTTCTTC
CDR3: CSASRTANRDEQFF

V: TRBV28
size: NA
J: TRBJ1-2
D: NA
DNA: TGTGCCAGCAGTTTAGGGGGCCTAAATGATGGCTACACCTTC
CDR3: CASSLGGLNDGYTF

V: TRBV19
size: NA
J: TRBJ2-7
D: NA
DNA: TGTGCCAGTAGTGATTCTCCCGGGACTTTTCCCTACGAGCAGTACTTC
CDR3: CASSDSPGTFPYEQYF

V: TRBV5-6
size: many
J: TRBJ1-2
D: TRBD1
DNA: TGTGCCAGCAGCGTATTACAGGGGGACTATGGCTACACCTTC
CDR3: CASSVLQGDYGYTF

V: TRBV20-1
size: few
J: TRBJ2-3
D: TRBD2
DNA: TGCAGTGCTAGCCCGACTAGCGGGGGGGGCACGCAGTATTTT
CDR3: CSASPTSGGGTQYF

V: TRBV3-1
size: few
J: TRBJ2-7
D: NA
DNA: TGTGCCAGCAGCCAAGTTCTACCGTCCTACGAGCAGTACTTC
CDR3: CASSQVLPSYEQYF

V: TRBV20-1
size: few
J: TRBJ1-5
D: NA
DNA: TGCAGTGCCTTTCCGGTTTCCGGGACTTTCAATCAGCCCCAGCATTTT
CDR3: CSAFPVSGTFNQPQHF

V: TRBV28
size: NA
J: TRBJ2-1
D: TRBD2
DNA: TGTGCCAGCAGTACCTCTGGCGGGGGTACCTACAATGAGCAGTTCTTC
CDR3: CASSTSGGGTYNEQFF

V: TRBV11-3
size: few
J: TRBJ2-7
D: NA
DNA: TGTGCCAGCAGCTTAGAGGACGGATACGAGCAGTACTTC
CDR3: CASSLEDGYEQYF

V: TRBV9
size: few
J: TRBJ2-1
D: TRBD1
DNA: TGTGCCAGCAGCGTAGCTCCGGGACAGGTCCGGAATGAGCAGTTCTTC
CDR3: CASSVAPGQVRNEQFF

V: TRBV7-2
size: NA
J: TRBJ2-5
D: TRBD2
DNA: TGTGCCAGCAGCCCCACCACTAGCGGGAGTGAGACCCAGTACTTC
CDR3: CASSPTTSGSETQYF

V: TRBV20-1
size: many
J: TRBJ2-3
D: NA
DNA: TGCAGTGCTCAAGCGACGAGCACAGATACGCAGTATTTT
CDR3: CSAQATSTDTQYF

V: TRBV7-9
size: NA
J: TRBJ2-7
D: NA
DNA: TGTGCCAGCAGCCCCCTAAGGTGGGGAGGTTCCTACGAGCAGTACTTC
CDR3: CASSPLRWGGSYEQYF

V: TRBV11-2
size: NA
J: TRBJ2-7
D: NA
DNA: TGTGCCAGCAGCTTAGATGTCACAGGGACACGCGAGCAGTACTTC
CDR3: CASSLDVTGTREQYF

V: TRBV15
size: few
J: TRBJ1-5
D: TRBD1
DNA: TGTGCCACCAGTCTAACACAGGGGATCAATCAGCCCCAGCATTTT
CDR3: CATSLTQGINQPQHF

V: TRBV6-2/TRBV6-3
size: NA
J: TRBJ2-1
D: TRBD2
DNA: TGTGCCAGCAGTCGGACTAGCGGGGGAAACTACAATGAGCAGTTCTTC
CDR3: CASSRTSGGNYNEQFF

V: TRBV24-1
size: NA
J: TRBJ2-1
D: TRBD1
DNA: TGTGCCACCAGTGATACAGGGGGCCTTGCCTACAATGAGCAGTTCTTC
CDR3: CATSDTGGLAYNEQFF

V: TRBV7-2
size: NA
J: TRBJ2-5
D: TRBD2
DNA: TGTGCCAGCAGCTCATTGGGGGGGAGCACCCCTCAAGAGACCCAGTACTTC
CDR3: CASSSLGGSTPQETQYF

V: TRBV6-2/TRBV6-3
size: many
J: TRBJ2-2
D: TRBD2
DNA: TGTGCCAGCAGTTATTGGCTAGCGGGACTGAACGGGGAGCTGTTTTTT
CDR3: CASSYWLAGLNGELFF

V: TRBV12-3/TRBV12-4
size: many
J: TRBJ1-3
D: NA
DNA: TGTGCCAGCAGTTTCATACTAAACACCATATATTTT
CDR3: CASSFILNTIYF

V: TRBV29-1
size: few
J: TRBJ2-5
D: NA
DNA: TGCAGCGTTGAAGTAGACAGGCCTTCCCAGGAGACCCAGTACTTC
CDR3: CSVEVDRPSQETQYF

V: TRBV12-3/TRBV12-4
size: NA
J: TRBJ2-5
D: TRBD2
DNA: TGTGCCAGCAGTTCACCGACCGAGCGGGGTTTTACCCAGTACTTC
CDR3: CASSSPTERGFTQYF

V: TRBV12-3/TRBV12-4
size: many
J: TRBJ2-1
D: TRBD2
DNA: TGTGCCAGCACCCAAAGGGGCGGGGGCTACAATGAGCAGTTCTTC
CDR3: CASTQRGGGYNEQFF